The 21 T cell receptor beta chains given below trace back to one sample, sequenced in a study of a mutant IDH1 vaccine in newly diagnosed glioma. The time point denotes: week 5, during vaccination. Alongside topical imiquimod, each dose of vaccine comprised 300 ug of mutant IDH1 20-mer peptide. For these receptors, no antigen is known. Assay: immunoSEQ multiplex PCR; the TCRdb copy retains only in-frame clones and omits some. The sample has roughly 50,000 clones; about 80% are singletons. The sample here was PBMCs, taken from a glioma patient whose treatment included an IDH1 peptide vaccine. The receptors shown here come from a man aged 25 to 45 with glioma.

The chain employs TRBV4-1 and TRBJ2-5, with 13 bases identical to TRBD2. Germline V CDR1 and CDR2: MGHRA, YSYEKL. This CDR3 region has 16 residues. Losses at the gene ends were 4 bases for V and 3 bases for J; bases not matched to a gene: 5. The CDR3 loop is CASSLLTSGGKETQYF. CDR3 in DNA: TGCGCCAGCAGCCTCCTGACTAGCGGGGGGAAAGAGACCCAGTACTTC.

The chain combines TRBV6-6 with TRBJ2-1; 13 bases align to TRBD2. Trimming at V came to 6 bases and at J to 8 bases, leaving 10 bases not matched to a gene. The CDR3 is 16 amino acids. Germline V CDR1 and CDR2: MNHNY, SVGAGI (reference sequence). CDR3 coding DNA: TGTGCCAGCAGGGCGACTAGCGGGGGGCCGGTCCATGAGCAGTTCTTC. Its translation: CASRATSGGPVHEQFF.

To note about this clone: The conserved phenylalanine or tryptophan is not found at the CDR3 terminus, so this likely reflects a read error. This CDR3 reads CASSFGGRTYEQYL. In nucleotides, the CDR3 is TGTGCCAGCAGCTTCGGGGGCAGGACCTACGAGCAGTACCTC. J is TRBJ2-7 and V is TRBV5-5; D is tentatively TRBD1 or TRBD2 (6 bases each). Germline V lookup: CDR1 SGHKS, CDR2 YYEKEE (reference sequence). V was shortened by 2 bases and J by 2 bases, with 11 bases between the two germline ends. This CDR3 is built from 14 residues.

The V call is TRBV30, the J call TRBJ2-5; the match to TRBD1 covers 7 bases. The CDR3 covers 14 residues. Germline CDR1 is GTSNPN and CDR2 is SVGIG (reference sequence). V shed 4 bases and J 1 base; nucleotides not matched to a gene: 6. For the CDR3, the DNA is TGTGCCTGGAAGGGACAGCCTTTCCAAGAGACCCAGTACTTC. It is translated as CAWKGQPFQETQYF. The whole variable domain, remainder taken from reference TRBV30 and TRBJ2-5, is SQTIHQWPATLVQPVGSPLSLECTVEGTSNPNLYWYRQAAGRGLQLLFYSVGIGQISSEVPQNLSASRPQDRQFILSSKKLLLSDSGFYLCAWKGQPFQETQYFGPGTRLLVL.

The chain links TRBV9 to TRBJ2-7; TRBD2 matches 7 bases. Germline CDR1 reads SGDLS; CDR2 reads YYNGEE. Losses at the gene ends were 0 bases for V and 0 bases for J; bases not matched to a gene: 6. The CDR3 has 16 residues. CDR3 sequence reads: CASSVGTSAYSYEQYF. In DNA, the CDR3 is TGTGCCAGCAGCGTAGGTACTAGCGCCTACTCCTACGAGCAGTACTTC. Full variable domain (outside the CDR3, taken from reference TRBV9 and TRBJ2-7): DSGVTQTPKHLITATGQRVTLRCSPRSGDLSVYWYQQSLDQGLQFLIQYYNGEERAKGNILERFSAQQFPDLHSELNLSSLELGDSALYFCASSVGTSAYSYEQYFGPGTRLTVT.

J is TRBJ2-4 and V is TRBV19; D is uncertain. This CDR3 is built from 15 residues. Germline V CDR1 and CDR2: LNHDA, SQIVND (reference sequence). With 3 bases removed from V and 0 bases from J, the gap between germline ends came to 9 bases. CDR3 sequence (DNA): TGTGCCAGTAGTATCCTGGGTCTAGCCAAAAACATTCAGTACTTC. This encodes CASSILGLAKNIQYF.

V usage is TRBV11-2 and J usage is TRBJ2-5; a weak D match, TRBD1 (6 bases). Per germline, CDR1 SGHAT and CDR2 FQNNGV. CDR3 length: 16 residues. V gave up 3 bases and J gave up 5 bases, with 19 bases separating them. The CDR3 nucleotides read TGTGCCAGCAGCTTCCGGGTAACAGGGACGACGGAGACCCAGTACTTC. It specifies CASSFRVTGTTETQYF.

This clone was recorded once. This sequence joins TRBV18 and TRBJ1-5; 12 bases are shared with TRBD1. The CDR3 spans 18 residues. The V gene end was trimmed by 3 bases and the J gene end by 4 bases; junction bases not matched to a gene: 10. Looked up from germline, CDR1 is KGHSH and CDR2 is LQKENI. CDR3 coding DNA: TGTGCCAGCTCACCTAAGGGACAGGGGGCTTTGGGAAATCAGCCCCAGCATTTT. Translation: CASSPKGQGALGNQPQHF.

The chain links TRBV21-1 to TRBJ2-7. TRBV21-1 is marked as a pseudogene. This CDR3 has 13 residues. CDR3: CASSKNRTDEQYF. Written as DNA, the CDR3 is TGTGCCAGCAGCAAAAACCGGACCGACGAGCAGTACTTC.

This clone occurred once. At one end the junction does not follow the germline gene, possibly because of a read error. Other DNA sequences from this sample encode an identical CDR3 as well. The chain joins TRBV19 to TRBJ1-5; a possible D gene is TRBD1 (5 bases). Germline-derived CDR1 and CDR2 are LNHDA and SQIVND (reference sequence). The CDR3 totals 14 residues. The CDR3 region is CASSTGPISTPQHF. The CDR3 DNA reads TGTGCCAGTAGTACGGGACCCATTTCAACGCCCCAGCATTTC.

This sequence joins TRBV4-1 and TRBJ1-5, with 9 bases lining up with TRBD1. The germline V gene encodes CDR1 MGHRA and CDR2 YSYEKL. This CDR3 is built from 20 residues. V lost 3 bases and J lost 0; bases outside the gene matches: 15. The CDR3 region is CASSHVRPGQGVYSNQPQHF. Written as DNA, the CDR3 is TGCGCCAGCAGCCACGTAAGACCGGGACAGGGCGTCTATAGCAATCAGCCCCAGCATTTT.

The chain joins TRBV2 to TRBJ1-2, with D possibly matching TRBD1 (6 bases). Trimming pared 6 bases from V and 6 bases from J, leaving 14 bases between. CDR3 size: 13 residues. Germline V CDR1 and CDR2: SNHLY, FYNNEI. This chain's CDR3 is CASRTPSGDGYTF. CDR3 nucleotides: TGTGCCAGCAGGACACCATCAGGGGATGGCTACACCTTC. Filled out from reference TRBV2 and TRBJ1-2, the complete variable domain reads EPEVTQTPSHQVTQMGQEVILRCVPISNHLYFYWYRQILGQKVEFLVSFYNNEISEKSEIFDDQFSVERPDGSNFTLKIRSTKLEDSAMYFCASRTPSGDGYTFGSGTRLTVV.

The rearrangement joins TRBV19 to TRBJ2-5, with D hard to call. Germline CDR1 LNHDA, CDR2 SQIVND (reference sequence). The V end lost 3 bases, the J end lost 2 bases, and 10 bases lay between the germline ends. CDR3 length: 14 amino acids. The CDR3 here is CASSMRRKQETQYF. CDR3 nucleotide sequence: TGTGCCAGTAGTATGAGAAGAAAACAAGAGACCCAGTACTTC.

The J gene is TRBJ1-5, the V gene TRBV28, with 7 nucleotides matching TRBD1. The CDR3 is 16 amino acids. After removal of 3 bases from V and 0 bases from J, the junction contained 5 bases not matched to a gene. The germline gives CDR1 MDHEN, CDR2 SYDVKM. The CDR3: CASSFDRDYSNQPQHF. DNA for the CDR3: TGTGCCAGCAGTTTTGACAGGGATTATAGCAATCAGCCCCAGCATTTT.

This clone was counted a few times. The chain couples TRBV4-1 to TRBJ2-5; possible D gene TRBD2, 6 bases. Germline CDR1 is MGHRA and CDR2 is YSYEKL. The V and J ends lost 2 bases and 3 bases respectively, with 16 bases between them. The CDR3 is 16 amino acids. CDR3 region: CASSQLKPGSKETQYF. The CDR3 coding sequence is TGCGCCAGCAGCCAACTCAAACCCGGGAGTAAAGAGACCCAGTACTTC.

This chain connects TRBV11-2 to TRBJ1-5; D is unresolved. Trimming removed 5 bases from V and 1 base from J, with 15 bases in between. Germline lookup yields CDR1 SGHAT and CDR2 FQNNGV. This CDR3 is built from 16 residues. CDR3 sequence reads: CASSPTLAGSNQPQHF. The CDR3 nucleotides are TGTGCCAGCAGCCCAACCTTGGCGGGGAGCAATCAGCCCCAGCATTTT.

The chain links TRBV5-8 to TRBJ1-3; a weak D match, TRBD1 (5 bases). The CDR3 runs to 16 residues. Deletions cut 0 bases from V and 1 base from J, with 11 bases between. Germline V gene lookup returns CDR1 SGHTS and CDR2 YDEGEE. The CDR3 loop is CASSLGRGKSGNTIYF. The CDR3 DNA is TGTGCCAGCAGCTTGGGAAGGGGTAAATCTGGAAACACCATATATTTT.

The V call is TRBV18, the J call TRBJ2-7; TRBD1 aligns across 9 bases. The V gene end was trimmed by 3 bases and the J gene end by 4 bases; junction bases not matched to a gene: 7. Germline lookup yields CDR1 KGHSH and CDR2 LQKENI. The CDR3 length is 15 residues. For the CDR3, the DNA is TGTGCCAGCTCACCGACAGGGGACAGGGAGTACGAGCAGTACTTC. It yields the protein CASSPTGDREYEQYF. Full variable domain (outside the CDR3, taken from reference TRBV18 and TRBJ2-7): NAGVMQNPRHLVRRRGQEARLRCSPMKGHSHVYWYRQLPEEGLKFMVYLQKENIIDESGMPKERFSAEFPKEGPSILRIQQVVRGDSAAYFCASSPTGDREYEQYFGPGTRLTVT.

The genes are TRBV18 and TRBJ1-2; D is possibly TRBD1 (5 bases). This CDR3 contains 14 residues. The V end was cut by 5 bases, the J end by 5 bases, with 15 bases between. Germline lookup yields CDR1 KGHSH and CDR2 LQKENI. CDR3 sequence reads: CASSTGGIPYGYTF. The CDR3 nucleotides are TGTGCCAGCTCAACGGGGGGGATTCCTTATGGCTACACCTTC.

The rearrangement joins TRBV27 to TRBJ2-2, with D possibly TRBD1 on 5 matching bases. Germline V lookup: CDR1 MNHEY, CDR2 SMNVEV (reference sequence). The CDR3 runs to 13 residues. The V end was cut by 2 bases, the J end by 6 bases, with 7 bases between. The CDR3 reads CASSLPRAGELFF. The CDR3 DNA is TGTGCCAGCAGTTTACCCAGGGCCGGGGAGCTGTTTTTT.

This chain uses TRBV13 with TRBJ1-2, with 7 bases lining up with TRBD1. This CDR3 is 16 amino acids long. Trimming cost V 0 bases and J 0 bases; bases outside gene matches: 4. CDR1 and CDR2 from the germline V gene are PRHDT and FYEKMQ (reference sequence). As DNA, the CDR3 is TGTGCCAGCAGCTTAGGTGGGACAGCTTCTAACTATGGCTACACCTTC. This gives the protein CASSLGGTASNYGYTF.